This T cell receptor (beta chain) was sequenced in a study of blood T cell repertoires in COVID-19. With 7 bases clipped from V and 8 bases from J, the junction kept 8 bases outside the gene matches. CDR3 length: 15 amino acids. Germline V lookup: CDR1 SQVTM, CDR2 ANQGSEA. Libraries were prepared by immunoSEQ multiplex PCR; TCRdb keeps only in-frame clonotypes and omits some of them. The table includes roughly 210,000 clones, approximately 90% detected once. The V and J genes are TRBV29-1 and TRBJ2-1; 16 nucleotides align to TRBD2. The receptor was isolated from a man aged 70-80 years with acute or convalescent COVID-19. Material for sequencing was peripheral blood. The CDR3 protein is CSAVGTSGRADEQFF. CDR3 coding DNA: TGCAGCGCTGTCGGGACTAGCGGGAGGGCAGATGAGCAGTTCTTC.